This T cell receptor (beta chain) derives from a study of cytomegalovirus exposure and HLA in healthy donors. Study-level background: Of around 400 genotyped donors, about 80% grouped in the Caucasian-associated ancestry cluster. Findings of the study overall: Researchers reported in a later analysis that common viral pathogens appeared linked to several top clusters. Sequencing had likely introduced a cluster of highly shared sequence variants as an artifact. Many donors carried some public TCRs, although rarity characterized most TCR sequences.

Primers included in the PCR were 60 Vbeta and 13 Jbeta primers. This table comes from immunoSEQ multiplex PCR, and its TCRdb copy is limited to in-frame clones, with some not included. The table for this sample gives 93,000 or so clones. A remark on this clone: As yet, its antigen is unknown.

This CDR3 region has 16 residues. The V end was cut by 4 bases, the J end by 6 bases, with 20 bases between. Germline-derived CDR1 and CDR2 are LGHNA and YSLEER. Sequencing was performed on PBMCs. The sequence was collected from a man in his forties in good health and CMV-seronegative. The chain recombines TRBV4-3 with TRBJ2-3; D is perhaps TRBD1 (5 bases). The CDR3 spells CASSPKRSQGGDTQYF. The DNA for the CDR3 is TGCGCCAGCAGCCCGAAACGGAGTCAGGGTGGCGATACGCAGTATTTT.